Listed here are 31 T cell receptor beta chains from one sample, sequenced in a study of Graves' ophthalmopathy and Graves' hyperthyroidism. TCR beta CDR3 regions were amplified from RNA transcripts. Amplification began with first-round RT-PCR using HTBI primers, then second-round multiplex PCR was performed. MiXCR, run by TCRdb on the multiplex PCR reads, gives a single entry per CDR3 protein. This sample has around 1.1 million distinct CDR3 sequences, with less than 45% found just once. Sequencing input: peripheral blood or thyroid tissue (not recorded which). These receptors originate from an adult man with Graves' hyperthyroidism.

The chain joins TRBV10-3 to TRBJ2-7; D is possibly TRBD2 (6 bases). The V end lost 6 bases, the J end lost 7 bases, and 13 bases lay between the germline ends. This CDR3 contains 12 residues. Germline V gene lookup returns CDR1 ENHRY and CDR2 SYGVKD. CDR3 nucleotides: TGTGCCATCAGCGGGAGTGGGATAGAGCAGTACTTC. As protein: CAISGSGIEQYF.

This clonotype was recorded many times. The CDR3 region has the DNA TGTGCCATCAGTGAGTCTCCGGGACAGGGATTGACTAATGAAAAACTGTTTTTT. It specifies CAISESPGQGLTNEKLFF. This chain uses TRBV10-3 with TRBJ1-4, with 9 bases matching TRBD1. Germline trimming cut 0 bases from V and 2 bases from J; bases unmatched to any gene: 7. This CDR3 is 18 amino acids long. The germline CDR1 and CDR2 sequences are ENHRY and SYGVKD.

The table lists this clonotype with many counts. The chain couples TRBV29-1 to TRBJ2-7; a possible D gene is TRBD1 (6 bases). Trimming removed 4 bases at V and 2 bases at J, with 15 bases between. In germline, CDR1 is SQVTM, CDR2 ANQGSEA. The CDR3 consists of 14 residues. The CDR3 nucleotides are TGCAGCGTTGCTGGGGGAACAGGGACCTACGAGCAGTACTTC. This gives the protein CSVAGGTGTYEQYF.

This clonotype has at least ten counts. This chain joins TRBV7-2 and TRBJ1-5, with D unclear. The V and J ends lost 5 bases and 3 bases respectively, with 8 bases between them. Per the germline V gene, CDR1 is SGHTA and CDR2 is FQGNSA. CDR3 size: 13 residues. CDR3 nucleotide sequence: TGTGCCAGCAGCCATGACCTCAATCAGCCCCAGCATTTT. Its protein is CASSHDLNQPQHF.

This clonotype was picked up many times. V and J are TRBV4-1 and TRBJ1-5; D gene ambiguous. The CDR3 covers 15 residues. With 4 bases removed from V and 3 bases from J, the gap between germline ends came to 13 bases. Germline-derived CDR1 and CDR2 are MGHRA and YSYEKL. The CDR3, as DNA: TGCGCCAGCAGCCTTAACAGTGACCCCAATCAGCCCCAGCATTTT. This sequence encodes CASSLNSDPNQPQHF.

Comment on this clonotype: Compared with germline, one end of the junction differs, possibly owing to a read error. V usage is TRBV2 and J usage is TRBJ2-7; the D gene is possibly TRBD2 (6 bases). Looked up from germline, CDR1 is SNHLY and CDR2 is FYNNEI. This CDR3 contains 16 residues. The CDR3 coding sequence is TGTACCAGCAGTGATCCCGCGGACGGGGGAGACTACGAGCAGTACTTC. Its protein is CTSSDPADGGDYEQYF.

Turning to this clonotype: A much larger clone lies one base from this, so it may be a read error. The chain combines TRBV10-3 with TRBJ2-5; D call uncertain. The CDR3 covers 10 residues. Trimming took off 6 bases at V and 11 bases at J, with 10 bases between the two ends. Germline CDR1 ENHRY, CDR2 SYGVKD. CDR3 bases: TGTGCCATCAGGCACAAGGCGCAGTACTTC. This sequence encodes CAIRHKAQYF.

The rearrangement joins TRBV10-3 to TRBJ2-5; TRBD1 matches 8 bases. This CDR3 comprises 15 residues. Germline CDR1 ENHRY, CDR2 SYGVKD. The trim removed 5 bases at V and 4 bases at J, leaving 9 bases unmatched. The CDR3 loop reads CAISKTGEGRETQYF. The CDR3 region has the DNA TGTGCCATCAGTAAGACAGGGGAAGGAAGAGAGACCCAGTACTTC.

This clonotype was counted many times. The rearrangement joins TRBV13 to TRBJ2-5; the D is unclear. There are 11 residues in the CDR3. CDR1 is PRHDT, CDR2 FYEKMQ, per germline (reference sequence). V lost 2 bases to trimming and J lost 10 bases, with 8 bases between them. Here the CDR3 reads CASSLLGHQYF. The CDR3 DNA is TGTGCCAGCAGCTTACTGGGCCACCAGTACTTC.

This clonotype occurred many times. The chain employs TRBV5-1 and TRBJ1-4; D is possibly TRBD1 (5 bases). With 4 bases removed from V and 4 bases from J, the gap between germline ends came to 14 bases. CDR1 SGHRS and CDR2 YFSETQ come from the germline V gene. CDR3 length: 15 amino acids. The CDR3 sequence is CASSPHDSNNEKLFF. CDR3 in DNA: TGCGCCAGCAGCCCACACGACAGCAATAATGAAAAACTGTTTTTT.

The rearrangement joins TRBV9 to TRBJ1-2; the D gene is possibly TRBD1 (5 bases). CDR1 is SGDLS, CDR2 YYNGEE, per germline. Trimming stripped 0 bases from V and 10 bases from J, with 16 bases between. CDR3 length: 14 amino acids. This chain's CDR3 is CASSVGTSGGYYTF. CDR3 coding DNA: TGTGCCAGCAGCGTAGGGACTAGCGGGGGGTACTACACCTTC.

V and J are TRBV20-1 and TRBJ2-7; D ambiguous. The CDR3 is 13 amino acids. Germline-derived CDR1 and CDR2 are DFQATT and SNEGSKA (reference sequence). Here the CDR3 reads CSILLETSYEQYF. The CDR3 DNA follows: TGCAGCATTTTACTTGAAACTTCCTACGAGCAGTACTTC.

This rearrangement joins TRBV29-1 to TRBJ2-7, with 7 bases that match TRBD2. Germline assignment: CDR1 SQVTM and CDR2 ANQGSEA. The J segment lost 1 base and the V segment lost 8 bases, leaving 8 bases of the junction unmatched. CDR3 length equals 13 residues. The CDR3 loop is CSLSGEFSYEQYF. The CDR3 bases are TGCAGCTTAAGCGGGGAATTTTCCTACGAGCAGTACTTC.

This clonotype came up many times. The chain joins TRBV25-1 to TRBJ1-1; D remains unclear. Germline lookup yields CDR1 MGHDK and CDR2 SYGVNS. The length of the CDR3 is 12 residues. The V and J ends lost 2 bases and 0 bases respectively, with 1 base between them. CDR3 in amino acids: CASSEMNTEAFF. Here the CDR3 DNA reads TGTGCCAGCAGTGAAATGAACACTGAAGCTTTCTTT.

This clonotype was counted between two and nine times. This chain links TRBV2 with TRBJ1-6; the D is unclear. The V end was cut by 6 bases, the J end by 9 bases, with 6 bases between. The CDR3 extends over 11 amino acids. Germline CDR1 reads SNHLY; CDR2 reads FYNNEI. For the CDR3, the DNA is TGTGCCAGCAGGGAGGGTTCACCCCTCCACTTT. Translated, it gives CASREGSPLHF. The variable domain in full, with the rest retrieved from reference TRBV2 and TRBJ1-6, is EPEVTQTPSHQVTQMGQEVILRCVPISNHLYFYWYRQILGQKVEFLVSFYNNEISEKSEIFDDQFSVERPDGSNFTLKIRSTKLEDSAMYFCASREGSPLHFGNGTRLTVT.

As for this clonotype: A much larger clone lies one base from this, so it may be a read error. V gene TRBV12-3 or TRBV12-4 combines with J gene TRBJ2-7, with 8 bases aligning to TRBD2. The CDR3 is 11 amino acids. The CDR3 nucleotides are TGTACCAGCGGGGGCATCGACGAGCAGTACTTC. It encodes CTSGGIDEQYF.

This clonotype appeared once. This rearrangement joins TRBV20-1 to TRBJ1-1; 8 bases match TRBD1. This CDR3 comprises 16 residues. Per germline, CDR1 DFQATT and CDR2 SNEGSKA (reference sequence). V gave up 3 bases and J gave up 7 bases; unmatched junction bases: 16. The CDR3 DNA reads TGCAGTGCTAGTCAATTACAGGGGGGCGAGGTGGATGAAGCTTTCTTT. This encodes CSASQLQGGEVDEAFF.

The chain couples TRBV11-2 to TRBJ1-1; D perhaps matches TRBD1 (6 bases). Germline lookup yields CDR1 SGHAT and CDR2 FQNNGV. V lost 5 bases and J lost 0, with 10 bases in between. The length of the CDR3 is 14 residues. The CDR3 region is CASSTGSLNTEAFF. The DNA for the CDR3 is TGTGCCAGCAGCACAGGGAGTTTGAACACTGAAGCTTTCTTT. The whole variable domain, remainder taken from reference TRBV11-2 and TRBJ1-1, is EAGVAQSPRYKIIEKRQSVAFWCNPISGHATLYWYQQILGQGPKLLIQFQNNGVVDDSQLPKDRFSAERLKGVDSTLKIQPAKLEDSAVYLCASSTGSLNTEAFFGQGTRLTVV.

This clonotype was seen at least ten times. The junction departs from germline at one end; a sequencing error may be responsible. The chain employs TRBV5-1 and TRBJ1-1, with D unclear. Germline CDR1 and CDR2: SGHRS and YFSETQ. The CDR3 extends over 13 amino acids. CDR3 amino acids: CASSLMGNTEAFF. CDR3 DNA sequence: TGTGCCAGCAGCTTAATGGGGAACACTGAAGCTTTCTTT.

About this clonotype: A much larger clone sits a single nucleotide away, making a read error possible. The V and J genes are TRBV19 and TRBJ2-7; tentative D call: TRBD2 (7 bases). The CDR3 totals 14 residues. CDR1 is LNHDA, CDR2 SQIVND, per germline (reference sequence). In DNA, the CDR3 is TGTGCCACCACCACAGGGAGGGGATCCTACGAGCAGTGCTTC. This translates into CATTTGRGSYEQCF.

The chain carries TRBV11-2 and TRBJ1-4, with 11 bases matching TRBD1. Germline V lookup: CDR1 SGHAT, CDR2 FQNNGV. The CDR3 is made up of 17 amino acids. Trimming cost V 2 bases and J 1 base; bases outside gene matches: 3. The CDR3 loop reads CASSLRTGGLTNEKLFF. Written as DNA, the CDR3 is TGTGCCAGCAGCTTAAGGACAGGGGGCCTAACTAATGAAAAACTGTTTTTT.

This clonotype has just a few counts. The chain has TRBV7-2 and TRBJ1-6; D gene uncertain. Germline loops: CDR1 SGHTA, CDR2 FQGNSA. Trimming took off 1 base at V and 1 base at J, with 5 bases between the two ends. This CDR3 has 15 amino acids. The DNA of the CDR3 is TGTGCCAGCAGCTTAGTTGGTTCCTATAATTCACCCCTCCACTTT. The encoded protein is CASSLVGSYNSPLHF.

For this clonotype: This may come from a read error, since a much larger clone is one base off. This chain links TRBV2 with TRBJ1-1, with D possibly matching TRBD1 (5 bases). Deletions cut 11 bases from V and 8 bases from J, with 21 bases between. Germline CDR1 and CDR2: SNHLY and FYNNEI. The CDR3 extends over 13 amino acids. The CDR3 bases are TGTGCCGGCACCTCAGCTGACAGAGAAGAAGCTTTCTTT. This gives the protein CAGTSADREEAFF.

This clonotype was recorded many times. The V call is TRBV5-1, the J call TRBJ1-1; D might be TRBD1 (5 bases). Trimming removed 6 bases at V and 0 bases at J, with 15 bases between. This CDR3 is 15 amino acids long. CDR1 and CDR2 (germline): SGHRS, YFSETQ. CDR3 amino acids: CASTKGFFMNTEAFF. CDR3 sequence (DNA): TGCGCCAGCACCAAGGGGTTTTTTATGAACACTGAAGCTTTCTTT.

The rearrangement joins TRBV6-5 to TRBJ2-7, with 11 bases lining up with TRBD2. There are 16 residues in the CDR3. V was pared by 4 bases and J by 4 bases, with 9 bases of the junction left unmatched. Germline V CDR1 and CDR2: MNHEY, SVGAGI. Written as DNA, the CDR3 is TGTGCCAGCAGTTTGCAAACTAGCGGGAGAGTATACGAGCAGTACTTC. Protein product: CASSLQTSGRVYEQYF.

J is TRBJ2-7 and V is TRBV27; 7 positions agree with TRBD1. The CDR3 loop spans 14 amino acids. The V gene end was trimmed by 5 bases and the J gene end by 2 bases; junction bases not matched to a gene: 6. CDR1 is MNHEY and CDR2 is SMNVEV in the germline V gene (reference sequence). In nucleotides, the CDR3 is TGTGCCAGCAGTCGCCGACAGGGAACCTACGAGCAGTACTTC. This encodes CASSRRQGTYEQYF.

With regard to this clonotype: One base away lies a much larger clone, so this may be a sequencing read error. This chain uses TRBV20-1 with TRBJ1-5, with TRBD1 identical over 7 bases. The germline V gene has CDR1 DFQATT and CDR2 SNEGSKA (reference sequence). CDR3 length equals 15 residues. CDR3 nucleotides: TGCAGTGCGATGGGGACAGAGTATAGCAATCGGCCCCAGCATTTT. Its protein product is CSAMGTEYSNRPQHF.

This clonotype was seen ten or more times. CDR3 in DNA: TGCGCCAGCAACCTTTCCGGGACAGGGGGCTCACCCCTCCACTTT. It is translated as CASNLSGTGGSPLHF. This chain links TRBV4-1 with TRBJ1-6; TRBD1 matches at 12 bases. The CDR3 covers 15 residues. Per germline, CDR1 MGHRA and CDR2 YSYEKL. J was trimmed by 10 bases and V by 7 bases; bases with no gene match: 8.

This clonotype was counted at least ten times. Here the CDR3 reads CAISDSDRGPLEQYF. CDR3 nucleotide sequence: TGTGCCATCAGTGATTCGGACAGGGGGCCGCTCGAGCAGTACTTC. The chain carries TRBV10-3 and TRBJ2-7, with 11 bases aligning to TRBD1. In germline, CDR1 is ENHRY, CDR2 SYGVKD. This CDR3 is built from 15 residues. Germline trimming cut 3 bases from V and 6 bases from J; bases unmatched to any gene: 7.

This clonotype was seen at least ten times. The chain joins TRBV19 to TRBJ2-5; 9 bases fit TRBD2. Germline assignment: CDR1 LNHDA and CDR2 SQIVND (reference sequence). V was pared by 5 bases and J by 4 bases, with 8 bases of the junction left unmatched. This CDR3 contains 15 residues. The DNA for the CDR3 is TGTGCCAGTAGTCCAGGCGGAGCGGGAGGAGAGACCCAGTACTTC. It codes for CASSPGGAGGETQYF.

This clonotype was counted only a few times. This sequence joins TRBV30 and TRBJ2-7, with unresolved D. This CDR3 has 13 residues. V was pared by 0 bases and J by 3 bases, with 9 bases between. Germline V gives CDR1 GTSNPN, CDR2 SVGIG (reference sequence). The CDR3 sequence is CAWSVNAGYEQYF. The CDR3 bases are TGTGCCTGGAGTGTAAATGCAGGCTACGAGCAGTACTTC.